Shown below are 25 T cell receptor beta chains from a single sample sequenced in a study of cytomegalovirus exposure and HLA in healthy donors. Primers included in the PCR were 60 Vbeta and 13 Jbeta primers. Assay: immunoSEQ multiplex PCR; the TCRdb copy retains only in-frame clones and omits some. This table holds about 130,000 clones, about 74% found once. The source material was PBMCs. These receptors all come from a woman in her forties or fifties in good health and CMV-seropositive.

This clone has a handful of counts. The CDR3 DNA reads TGCGCCAGCAGCCAAGGCATGAACAGCCTCTCCTACGAGCAGTACTTC. Translating it yields CASSQGMNSLSYEQYF. The chain recombines TRBV4-1 with TRBJ2-7; D remains unclear. Deletions cut 1 base from V and 0 bases from J, with 13 bases between. The CDR3 covers 16 residues. Germline loops: CDR1 MGHRA, CDR2 YSYEKL.

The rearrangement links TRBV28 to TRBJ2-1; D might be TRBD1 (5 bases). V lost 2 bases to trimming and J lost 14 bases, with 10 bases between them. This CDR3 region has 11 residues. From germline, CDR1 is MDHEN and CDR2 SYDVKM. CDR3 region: CASSLNGREFF. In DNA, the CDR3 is TGTGCCAGCAGTTTAAATGGCAGGGAGTTCTTC.

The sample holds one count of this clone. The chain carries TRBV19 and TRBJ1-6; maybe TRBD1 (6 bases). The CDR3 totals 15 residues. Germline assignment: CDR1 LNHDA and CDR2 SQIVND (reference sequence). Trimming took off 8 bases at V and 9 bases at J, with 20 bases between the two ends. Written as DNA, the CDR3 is TGTGCCAGTGACCAAGGGGGGGCAGGCGCTTCACCCCTCCACTTT. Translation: CASDQGGAGASPLHF.

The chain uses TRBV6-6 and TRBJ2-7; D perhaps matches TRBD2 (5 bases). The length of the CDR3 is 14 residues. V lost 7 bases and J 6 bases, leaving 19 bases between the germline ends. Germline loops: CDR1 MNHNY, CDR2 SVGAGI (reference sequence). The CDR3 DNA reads TGTGCCAGCACCCTCACGATTGCGGGCTTCGAGCAGTACTTC. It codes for CASTLTIAGFEQYF.

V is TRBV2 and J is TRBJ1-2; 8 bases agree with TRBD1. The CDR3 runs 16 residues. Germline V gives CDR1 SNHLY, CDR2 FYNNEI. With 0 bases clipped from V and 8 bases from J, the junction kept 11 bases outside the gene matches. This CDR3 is CASSEARLGQVGGYTF. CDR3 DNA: TGTGCCAGCAGTGAAGCGCGATTGGGACAGGTCGGCGGCTACACCTTC.

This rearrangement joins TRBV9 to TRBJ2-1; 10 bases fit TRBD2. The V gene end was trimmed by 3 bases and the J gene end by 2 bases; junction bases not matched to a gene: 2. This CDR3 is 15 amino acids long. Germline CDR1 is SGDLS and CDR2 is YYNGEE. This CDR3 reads CASSDGTSAYNEQFF. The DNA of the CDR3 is TGTGCCAGCAGCGACGGGACTAGCGCCTACAATGAGCAGTTCTTC.

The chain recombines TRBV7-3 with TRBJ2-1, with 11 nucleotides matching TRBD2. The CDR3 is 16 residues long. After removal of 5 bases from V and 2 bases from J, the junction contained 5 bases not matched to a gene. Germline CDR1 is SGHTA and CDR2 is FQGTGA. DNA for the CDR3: TGTGCCAGCAGCCCAACACTAGCGGGGGCCTACAATGAGCAGTTCTTC. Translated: CASSPTLAGAYNEQFF.

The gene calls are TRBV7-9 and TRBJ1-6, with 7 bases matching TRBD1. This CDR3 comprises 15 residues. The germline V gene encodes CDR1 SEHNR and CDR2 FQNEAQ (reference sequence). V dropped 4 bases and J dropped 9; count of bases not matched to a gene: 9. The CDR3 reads CASSYGRQGVSPLHF. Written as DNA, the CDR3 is TGTGCCAGCAGCTACGGCCGGCAGGGGGTTTCACCCCTCCACTTT.

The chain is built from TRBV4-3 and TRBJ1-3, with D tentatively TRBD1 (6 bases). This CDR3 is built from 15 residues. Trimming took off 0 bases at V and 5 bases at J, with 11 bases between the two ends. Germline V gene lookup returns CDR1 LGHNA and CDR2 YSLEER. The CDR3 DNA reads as TGCGCCAGCAGCCAAGAGAGGGACATTAGAAACACCATATATTTT. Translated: CASSQERDIRNTIYF.

This CDR3 reads CASTNGPRDGYTF. Here the CDR3 DNA reads TGTGCCAGCACGAACGGGCCCAGGGATGGCTACACCTTC. The V and J genes are TRBV27 and TRBJ1-2; tentative D call: TRBD1 (5 bases). Germline-derived CDR1 and CDR2 are MNHEY and SMNVEV (reference sequence). This CDR3 contains 13 residues. The V end lost 7 bases, the J end lost 6 bases, and 15 bases lay between the germline ends.

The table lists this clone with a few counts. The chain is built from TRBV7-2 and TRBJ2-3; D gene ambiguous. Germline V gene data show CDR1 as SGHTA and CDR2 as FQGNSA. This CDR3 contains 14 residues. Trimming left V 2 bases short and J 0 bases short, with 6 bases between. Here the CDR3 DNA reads TGTGCCAGCAGCTTATCGCAGAGCACAGATACGCAGTATTTT. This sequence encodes CASSLSQSTDTQYF.

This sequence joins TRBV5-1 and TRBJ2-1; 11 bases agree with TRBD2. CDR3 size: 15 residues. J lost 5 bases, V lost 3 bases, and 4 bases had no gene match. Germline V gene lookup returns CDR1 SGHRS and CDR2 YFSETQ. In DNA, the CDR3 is TGCGCCAGCAGCTCCGGGACTAGCGGTCACAATGAGCAGTTCTTC. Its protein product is CASSSGTSGHNEQFF.

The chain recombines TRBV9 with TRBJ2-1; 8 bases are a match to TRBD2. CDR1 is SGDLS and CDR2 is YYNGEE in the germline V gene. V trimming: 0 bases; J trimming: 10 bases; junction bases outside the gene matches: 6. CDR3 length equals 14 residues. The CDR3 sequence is CASSVATVAGEQFF. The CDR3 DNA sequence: TGTGCCAGCAGCGTAGCTACAGTAGCGGGGGAGCAGTTCTTC.

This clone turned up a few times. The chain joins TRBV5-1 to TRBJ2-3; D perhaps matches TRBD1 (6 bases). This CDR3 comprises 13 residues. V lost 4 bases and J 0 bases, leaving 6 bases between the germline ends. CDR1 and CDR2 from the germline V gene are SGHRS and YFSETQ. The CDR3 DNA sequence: TGCGCCAGCAGCGGACAGAGCACAGATACGCAGTATTTT. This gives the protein CASSGQSTDTQYF.

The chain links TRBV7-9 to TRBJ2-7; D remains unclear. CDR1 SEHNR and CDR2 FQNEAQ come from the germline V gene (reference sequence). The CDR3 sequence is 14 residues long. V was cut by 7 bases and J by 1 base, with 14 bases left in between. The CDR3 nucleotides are TGTGCCAGCAACGACCTAGGTACTTCCTACGAGCAGTACTTC. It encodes CASNDLGTSYEQYF.

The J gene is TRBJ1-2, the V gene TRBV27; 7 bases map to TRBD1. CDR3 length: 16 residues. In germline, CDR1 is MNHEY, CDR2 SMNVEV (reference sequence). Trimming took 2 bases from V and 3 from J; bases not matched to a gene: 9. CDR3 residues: CASSLRPNTGDYGYTF. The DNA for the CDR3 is TGTGCCAGCAGTTTAAGACCGAACACAGGGGACTATGGCTACACCTTC.

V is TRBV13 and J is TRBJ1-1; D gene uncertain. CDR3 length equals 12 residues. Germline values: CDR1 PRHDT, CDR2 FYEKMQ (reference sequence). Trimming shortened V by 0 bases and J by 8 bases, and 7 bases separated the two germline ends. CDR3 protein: CASSLGPVEAFF. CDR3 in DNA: TGTGCCAGCAGCTTAGGCCCGGTGGAAGCTTTCTTT. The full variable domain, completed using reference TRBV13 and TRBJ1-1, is AAGVIQSPRHLIKEKRETATLKCYPIPRHDTVYWYQQGPGQDPQFLISFYEKMQSDKGSIPDRFSAQQFSDYHSELNMSSLELGDSALYFCASSLGPVEAFFGQGTRLTVV.

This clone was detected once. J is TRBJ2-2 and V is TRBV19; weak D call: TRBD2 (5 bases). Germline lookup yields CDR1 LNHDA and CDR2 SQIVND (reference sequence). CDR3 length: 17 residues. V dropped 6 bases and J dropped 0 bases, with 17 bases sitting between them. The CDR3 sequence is CASRDPRGRANTGELFF. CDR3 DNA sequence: TGTGCCAGTAGAGACCCCCGGGGTCGCGCGAACACCGGGGAGCTGTTTTTT.

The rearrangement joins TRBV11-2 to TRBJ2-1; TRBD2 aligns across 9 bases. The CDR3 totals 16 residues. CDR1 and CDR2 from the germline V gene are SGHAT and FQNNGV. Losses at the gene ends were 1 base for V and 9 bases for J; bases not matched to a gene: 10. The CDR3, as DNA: TGTGCCAGCAGCTTAGTGCCAGCGGGGGGATTCAGTGAGCAGTTCTTC. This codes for CASSLVPAGGFSEQFF.

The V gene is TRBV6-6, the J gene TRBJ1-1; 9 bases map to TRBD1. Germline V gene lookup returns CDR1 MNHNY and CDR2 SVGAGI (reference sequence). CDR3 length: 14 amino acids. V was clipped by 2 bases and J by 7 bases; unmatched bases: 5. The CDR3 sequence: CASSYRTGANEAFF. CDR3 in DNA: TGTGCCAGCAGTTACCGGACAGGGGCCAATGAAGCTTTCTTT.

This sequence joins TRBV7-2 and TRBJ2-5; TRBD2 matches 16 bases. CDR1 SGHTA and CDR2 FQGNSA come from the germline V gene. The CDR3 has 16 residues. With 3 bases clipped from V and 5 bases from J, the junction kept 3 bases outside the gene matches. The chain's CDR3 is CASSLGTSGGAETQYF. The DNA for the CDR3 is TGTGCCAGCAGCTTGGGGACTAGCGGGGGGGCTGAGACCCAGTACTTC.

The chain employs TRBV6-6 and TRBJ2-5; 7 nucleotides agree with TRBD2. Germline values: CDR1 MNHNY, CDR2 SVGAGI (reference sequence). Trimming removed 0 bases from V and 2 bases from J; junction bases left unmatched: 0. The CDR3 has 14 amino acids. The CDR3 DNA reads TGTGCCAGCAGTTACTCGGGACTACAAGAGACCCAGTACTTC. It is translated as CASSYSGLQETQYF.

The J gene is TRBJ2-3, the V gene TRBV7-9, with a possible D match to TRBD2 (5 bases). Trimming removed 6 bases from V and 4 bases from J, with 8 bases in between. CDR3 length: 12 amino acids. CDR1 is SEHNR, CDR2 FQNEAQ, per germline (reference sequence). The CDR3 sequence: CASSLASDTQYF. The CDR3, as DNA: TGTGCCAGCAGTCTAGCCTCAGATACGCAGTATTTT. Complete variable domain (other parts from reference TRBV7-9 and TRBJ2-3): DTGVSQNPRHKITKRGQNVTFRCDPISEHNRLYWYRQTLGQGPEFLTYFQNEAQLEKSRLLSDRFSAERPKGSFSTLEIQRTEQGDSAMYLCASSLASDTQYFGPGTRLTVL.

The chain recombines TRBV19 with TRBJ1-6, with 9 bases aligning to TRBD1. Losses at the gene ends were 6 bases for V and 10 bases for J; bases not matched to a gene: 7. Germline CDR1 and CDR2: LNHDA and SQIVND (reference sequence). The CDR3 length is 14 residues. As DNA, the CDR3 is TGTGCCAGTAGAAGGGGACAGGGATACTCACCCCTCCACTTT. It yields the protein CASRRGQGYSPLHF.

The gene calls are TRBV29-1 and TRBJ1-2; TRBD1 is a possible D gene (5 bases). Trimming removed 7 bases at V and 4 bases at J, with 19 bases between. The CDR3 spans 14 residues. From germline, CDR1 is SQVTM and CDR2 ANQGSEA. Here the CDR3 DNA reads TGCAGCGCAAGAAGGGACGGCGGGGGCTATGGCTACACCTTC. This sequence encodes CSARRDGGGYGYTF.